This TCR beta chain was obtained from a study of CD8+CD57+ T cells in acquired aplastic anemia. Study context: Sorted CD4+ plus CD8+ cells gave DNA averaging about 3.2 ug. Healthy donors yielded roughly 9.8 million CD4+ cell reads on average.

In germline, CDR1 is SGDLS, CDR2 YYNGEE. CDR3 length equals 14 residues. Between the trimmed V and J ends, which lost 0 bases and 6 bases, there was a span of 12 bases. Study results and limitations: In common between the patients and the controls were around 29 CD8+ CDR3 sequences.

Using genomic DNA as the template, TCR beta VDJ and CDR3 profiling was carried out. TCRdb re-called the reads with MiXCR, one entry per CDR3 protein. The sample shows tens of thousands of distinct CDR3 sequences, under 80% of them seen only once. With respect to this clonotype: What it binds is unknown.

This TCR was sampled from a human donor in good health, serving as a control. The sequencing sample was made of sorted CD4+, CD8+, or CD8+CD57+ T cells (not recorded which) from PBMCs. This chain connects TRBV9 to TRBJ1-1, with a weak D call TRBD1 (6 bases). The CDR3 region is CASSVETGRPEAFF. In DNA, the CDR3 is TGTGCCAGCAGCGTAGAAACAGGGCGACCTGAAGCTTTCTTT.